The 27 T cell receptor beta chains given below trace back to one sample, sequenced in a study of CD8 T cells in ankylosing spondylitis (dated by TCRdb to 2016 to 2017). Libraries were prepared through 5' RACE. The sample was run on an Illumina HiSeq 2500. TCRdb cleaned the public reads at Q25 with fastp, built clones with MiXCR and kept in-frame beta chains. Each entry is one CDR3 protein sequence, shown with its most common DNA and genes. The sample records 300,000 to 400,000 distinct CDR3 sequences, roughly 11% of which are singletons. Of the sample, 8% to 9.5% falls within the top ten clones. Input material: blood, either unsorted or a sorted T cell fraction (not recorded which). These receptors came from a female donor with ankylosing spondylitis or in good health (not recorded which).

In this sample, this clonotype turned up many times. This CDR3 reads CASSSGTLLAKNIQYF. Here the CDR3 DNA reads TGTGCCAGCAGCTCCGGGACCTTACTAGCCAAAAACATTCAGTACTTC. The chain employs TRBV11-2 and TRBJ2-4; perhaps D is TRBD1 or TRBD2 (5 bases each). Germline CDR1 and CDR2: SGHAT and FQNNGV. CDR3 length equals 16 residues. V dropped 4 bases and J dropped 0 bases, with 13 bases sitting between them.

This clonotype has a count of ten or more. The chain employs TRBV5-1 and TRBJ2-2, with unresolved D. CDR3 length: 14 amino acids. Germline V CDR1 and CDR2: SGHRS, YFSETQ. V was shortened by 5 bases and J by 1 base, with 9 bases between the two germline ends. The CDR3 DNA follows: TGCGCCAGCAGTAGGCCTGAGAACACCGGGGAGCTGTTTTTT. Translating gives CASSRPENTGELFF.

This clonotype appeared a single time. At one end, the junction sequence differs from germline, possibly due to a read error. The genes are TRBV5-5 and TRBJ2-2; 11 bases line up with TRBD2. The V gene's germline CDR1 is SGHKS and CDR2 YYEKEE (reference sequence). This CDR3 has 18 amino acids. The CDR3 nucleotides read TGTACCAGCAGCTTGGTTCCTAGCGGGGGGTCGAACACCGGGGAGCTGTTTTTT. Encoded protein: CTSSLVPSGGSNTGELFF.

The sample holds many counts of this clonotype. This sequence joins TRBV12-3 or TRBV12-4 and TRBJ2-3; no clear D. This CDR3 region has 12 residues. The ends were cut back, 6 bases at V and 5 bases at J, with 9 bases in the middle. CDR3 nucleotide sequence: TGTGCCAGCAGCTTAATTGGAGATACGCAGTATTTT. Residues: CASSLIGDTQYF.

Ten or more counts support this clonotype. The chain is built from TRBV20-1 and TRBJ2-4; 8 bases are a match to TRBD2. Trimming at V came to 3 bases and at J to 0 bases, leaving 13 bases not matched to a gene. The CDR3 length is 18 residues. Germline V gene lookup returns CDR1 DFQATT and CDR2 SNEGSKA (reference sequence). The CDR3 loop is CSARAWRGELLAKNIQYF. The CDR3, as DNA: TGCAGTGCTAGGGCTTGGCGGGGGGAACTCTTAGCCAAAAACATTCAGTACTTC.

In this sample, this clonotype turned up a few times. CDR3 sequence reads: CASRPLVVPDNQPQHF. Written as DNA, the CDR3 is TGTGCCAGCAGACCGTTGGTAGTCCCGGACAATCAGCCCCAGCATTTT. J is TRBJ1-5 and V is TRBV28; D gene uncertain. Per the germline V gene, CDR1 is MDHEN and CDR2 is SYDVKM. This CDR3 has 16 amino acids. Trimming shortened V by 6 bases and J by 3 bases, and 18 bases separated the two germline ends.

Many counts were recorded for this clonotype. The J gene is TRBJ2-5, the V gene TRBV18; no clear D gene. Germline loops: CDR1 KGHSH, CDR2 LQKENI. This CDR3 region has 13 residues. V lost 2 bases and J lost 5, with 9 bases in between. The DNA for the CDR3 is TGTGCCAGCTCACCAGGGGTCAGGGAGACCCAGTACTTC. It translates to CASSPGVRETQYF.

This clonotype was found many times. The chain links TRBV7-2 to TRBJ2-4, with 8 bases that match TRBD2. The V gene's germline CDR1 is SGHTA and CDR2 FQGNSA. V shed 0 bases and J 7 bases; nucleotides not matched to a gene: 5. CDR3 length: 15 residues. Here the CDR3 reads CASSLARASGNIQYF. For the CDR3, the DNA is TGTGCCAGCAGCTTAGCGAGGGCTAGCGGGAACATTCAGTACTTC.

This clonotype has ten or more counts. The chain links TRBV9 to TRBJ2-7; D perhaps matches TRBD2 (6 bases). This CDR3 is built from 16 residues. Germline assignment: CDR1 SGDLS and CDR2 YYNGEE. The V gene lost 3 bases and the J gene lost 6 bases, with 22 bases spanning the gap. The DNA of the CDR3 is TGTGCCAGCAGCGAGAGGAGCGGCTTAGCGGCTGGCGAGCAGTACTTC. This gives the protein CASSERSGLAAGEQYF.

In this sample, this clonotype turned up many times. Written as DNA, the CDR3 is TGTGCCAGCGGTGGGAGCTATAGCAATCAGCCCCAGCATTTT. Amino acid sequence: CASGGSYSNQPQHF. This chain joins TRBV3-1 and TRBJ1-5; no definite D call. V lost 8 bases and J 0 bases, leaving 11 bases between the germline ends. The germline CDR1 and CDR2 sequences are LGHDT and YNNKEL (reference sequence). The CDR3 contains 14 residues.

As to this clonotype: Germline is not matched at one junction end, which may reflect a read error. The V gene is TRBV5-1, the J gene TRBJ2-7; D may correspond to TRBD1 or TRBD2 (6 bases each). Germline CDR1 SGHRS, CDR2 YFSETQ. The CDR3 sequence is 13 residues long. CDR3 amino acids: CATSGGGFNEQYF. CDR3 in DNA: TGCGCCACCAGCGGAGGGGGGTTCAACGAGCAGTACTTC.

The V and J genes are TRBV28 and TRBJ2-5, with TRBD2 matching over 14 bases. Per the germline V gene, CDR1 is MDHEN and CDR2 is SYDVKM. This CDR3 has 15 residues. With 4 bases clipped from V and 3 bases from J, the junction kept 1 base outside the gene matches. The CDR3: CASSSGLAGEETQYF. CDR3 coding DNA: TGTGCCAGCAGTTCGGGACTAGCGGGAGAAGAGACCCAGTACTTC.

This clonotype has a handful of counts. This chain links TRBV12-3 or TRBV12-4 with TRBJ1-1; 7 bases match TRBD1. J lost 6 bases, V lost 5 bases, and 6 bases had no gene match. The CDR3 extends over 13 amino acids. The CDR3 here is CASSGTVYAEAFF. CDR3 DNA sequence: TGTGCCAGCAGTGGGACAGTATATGCTGAAGCTTTCTTT.

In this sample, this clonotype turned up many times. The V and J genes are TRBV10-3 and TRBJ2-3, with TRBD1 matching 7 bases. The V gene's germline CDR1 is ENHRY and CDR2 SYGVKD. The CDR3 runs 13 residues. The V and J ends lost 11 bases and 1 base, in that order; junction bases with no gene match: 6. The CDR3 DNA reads TGTGCCGTGGGTACAGGGGGCACAGATACGCAGTATTTT. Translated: CAVGTGGTDTQYF.

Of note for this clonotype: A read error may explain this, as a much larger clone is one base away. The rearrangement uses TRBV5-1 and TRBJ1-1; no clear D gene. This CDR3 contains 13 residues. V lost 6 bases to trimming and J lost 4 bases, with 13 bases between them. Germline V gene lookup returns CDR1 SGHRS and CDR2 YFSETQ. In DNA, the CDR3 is TGCGCCAGCATCGGGGTGCCCGGCACTGAAGCTTTCTTT. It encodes CASIGVPGTEAFF.

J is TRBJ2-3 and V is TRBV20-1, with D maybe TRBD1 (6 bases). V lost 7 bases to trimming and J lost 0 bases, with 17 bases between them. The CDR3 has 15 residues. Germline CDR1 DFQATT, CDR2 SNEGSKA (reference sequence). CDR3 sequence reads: CSDQADRGSTDTQYF. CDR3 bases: TGCAGTGACCAGGCTGATAGGGGGAGCACAGATACGCAGTATTTT.

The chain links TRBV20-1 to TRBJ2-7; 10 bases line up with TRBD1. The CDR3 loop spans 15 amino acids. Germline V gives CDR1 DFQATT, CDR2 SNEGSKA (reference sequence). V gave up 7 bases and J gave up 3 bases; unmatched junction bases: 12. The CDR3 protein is CSGQDPGQGFYEQYF. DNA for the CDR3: TGCAGTGGCCAGGATCCGGGACAGGGGTTCTACGAGCAGTACTTC.

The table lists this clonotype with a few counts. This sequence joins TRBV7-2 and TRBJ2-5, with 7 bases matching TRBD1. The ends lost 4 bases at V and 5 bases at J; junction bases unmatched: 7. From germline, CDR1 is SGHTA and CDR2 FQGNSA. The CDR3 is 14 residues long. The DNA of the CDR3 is TGTGCCAGCAGCTCAGACAGGGATGCTGAGACCCAGTACTTC. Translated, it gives CASSSDRDAETQYF.

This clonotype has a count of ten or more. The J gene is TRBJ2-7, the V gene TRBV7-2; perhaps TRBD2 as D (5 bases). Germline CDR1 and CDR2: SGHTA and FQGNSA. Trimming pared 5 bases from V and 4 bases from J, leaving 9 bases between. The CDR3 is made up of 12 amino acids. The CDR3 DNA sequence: TGTGCCAGCAGCGCAAGCGGTTACGAGCAGTACTTC. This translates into CASSASGYEQYF.

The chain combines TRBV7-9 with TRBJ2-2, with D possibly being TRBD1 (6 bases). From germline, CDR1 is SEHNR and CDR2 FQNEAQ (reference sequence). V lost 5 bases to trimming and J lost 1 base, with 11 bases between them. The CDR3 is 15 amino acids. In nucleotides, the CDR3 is TGTGCCAGCAGCACGAAGACAGGGAACACCGGGGAGCTGTTTTTT. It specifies CASSTKTGNTGELFF.

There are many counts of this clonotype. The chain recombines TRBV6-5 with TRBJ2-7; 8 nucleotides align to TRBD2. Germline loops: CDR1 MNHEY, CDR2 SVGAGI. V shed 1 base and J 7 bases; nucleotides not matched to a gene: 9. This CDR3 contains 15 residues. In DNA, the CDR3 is TGTGCCAGCAGTTACTTTCACGGGAGGGCCGGAGAGCAGTACTTC. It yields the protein CASSYFHGRAGEQYF.

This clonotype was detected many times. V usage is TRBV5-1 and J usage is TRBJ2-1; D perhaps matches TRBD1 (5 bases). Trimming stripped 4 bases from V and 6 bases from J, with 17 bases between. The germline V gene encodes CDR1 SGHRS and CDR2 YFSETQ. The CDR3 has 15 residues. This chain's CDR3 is CASSLGSGRGNEQFF. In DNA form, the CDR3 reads TGCGCCAGCAGCCTCGGGTCTGGTAGGGGCAATGAGCAGTTCTTC.

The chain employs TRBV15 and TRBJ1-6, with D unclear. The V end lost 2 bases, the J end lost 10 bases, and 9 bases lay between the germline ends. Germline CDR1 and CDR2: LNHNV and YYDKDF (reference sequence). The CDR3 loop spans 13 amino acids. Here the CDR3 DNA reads TGTGCCACCAGCAGATCCCCAATATCACCCCTCCACTTT. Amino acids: CATSRSPISPLHF.

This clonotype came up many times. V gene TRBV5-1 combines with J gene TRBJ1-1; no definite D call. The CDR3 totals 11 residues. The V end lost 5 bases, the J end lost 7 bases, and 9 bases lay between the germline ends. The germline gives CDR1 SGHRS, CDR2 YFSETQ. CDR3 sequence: CASRDSIEAFF. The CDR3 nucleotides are TGCGCCAGCAGAGACTCCATTGAAGCTTTCTTT.

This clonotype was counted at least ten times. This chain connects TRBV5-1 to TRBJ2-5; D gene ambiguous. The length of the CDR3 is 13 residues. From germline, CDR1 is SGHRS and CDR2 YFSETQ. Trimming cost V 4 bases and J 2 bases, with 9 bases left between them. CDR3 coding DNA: TGCGCCAGCAGCCCTTCTCAACAAGAGACCCAGTACTTC. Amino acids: CASSPSQQETQYF.

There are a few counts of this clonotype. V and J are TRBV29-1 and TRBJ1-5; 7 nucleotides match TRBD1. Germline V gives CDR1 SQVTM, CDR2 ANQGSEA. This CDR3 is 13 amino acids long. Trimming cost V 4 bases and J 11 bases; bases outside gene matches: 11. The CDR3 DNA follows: TGCAGCGTTGGGGACAGCACATCTCCGACCCAGCATTTT. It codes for CSVGDSTSPTQHF.

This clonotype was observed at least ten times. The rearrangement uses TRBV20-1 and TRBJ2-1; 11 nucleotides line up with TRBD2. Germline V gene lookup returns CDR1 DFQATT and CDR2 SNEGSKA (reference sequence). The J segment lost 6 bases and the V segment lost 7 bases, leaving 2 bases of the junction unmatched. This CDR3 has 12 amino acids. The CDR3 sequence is CSVAGGRNEQFF. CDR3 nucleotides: TGCAGTGTAGCGGGGGGGCGCAATGAGCAGTTCTTC.